This entry lists 15 T cell receptor beta chains sequenced from one sample in a study of PD-L1 blockade in urothelial cancer listed by TCRdb under 2017. Receptors were amplified or captured by the immunoSEQ multiplex PCR assay. The table was pulled from immuneACCESS by TCRdb, which kept in-frame rearrangements only. Such tables lose some clones; where checked, under half of the loss comes from unresolved V genes, and the rest has no known cause. This sample has 60,000 to 75,000 clones in its table, and 86% of those were observed once. The leading ten clones occupy about 15% of the sample. Sample time point, as interpreted from the label and publication: pretreatment peripheral blood. This specimen was PBMCs, taken around atezolizumab (anti-PD-L1) treatment. Receptor source: a man in his fifties or sixties with urothelial cancer.

The chain employs TRBV5-1 and TRBJ1-1, with 7 bases that match TRBD1. V gave up 4 bases and J gave up 5 bases; unmatched junction bases: 2. The CDR3 has 12 residues. Germline V gene sequence: CDR1 SGHRS, CDR2 YFSETQ. CDR3 in amino acids: CASSRGLTEAFF. The CDR3 DNA is TGCGCCAGCAGCAGGGGGCTGACTGAAGCTTTCTTT.

The chain recombines TRBV6-6 with TRBJ2-7; 8 bases fit TRBD1. Germline loops: CDR1 MNHNY, CDR2 SVGAGI (reference sequence). The CDR3 spans 12 residues. The trim removed 10 bases at V and 4 bases at J, leaving 6 bases unmatched. CDR3 DNA: TGTGCCACCCGGACAGGGCCGTACGAGCAGTACTTC. Translating gives CATRTGPYEQYF.

This chain uses TRBV4-1 with TRBJ2-5; 13 bases map to TRBD2. V was pared by 0 bases and J by 6 bases, with 10 bases of the junction left unmatched. Germline V gene lookup returns CDR1 MGHRA and CDR2 YSYEKL. This CDR3 contains 18 residues. DNA for the CDR3: TGCGCCAGCAGCCAAGATCCGACTAGCGGGGGGCCTGGGAAGACCCAGTACTTC. Its protein is CASSQDPTSGGPGKTQYF.

There are a few counts of this clone. The chain links TRBV20-1 to TRBJ1-1, with a tentative D call TRBD1 (5 bases). The germline gives CDR1 DFQATT, CDR2 SNEGSKA (reference sequence). CDR3 length equals 11 residues. The ends were cut back, 8 bases at V and 1 base at J, with 8 bases in the middle. CDR3 in DNA: TGCAGTCCCCAGGGGAACACTGAAGCTTTCTTT. The encoded protein is CSPQGNTEAFF.

V is TRBV4-1 and J is TRBJ2-2, with D maybe TRBD2 (6 bases). V was cut by 0 bases and J by 7 bases, with 12 bases left in between. Germline CDR1 MGHRA, CDR2 YSYEKL. The CDR3 consists of 15 residues. The CDR3, as DNA: TGCGCCAGCAGCCAAGAGGGGCCGGACTACGGGGAGCTGTTTTTT. Translated, it gives CASSQEGPDYGELFF.

J is TRBJ2-1 and V is TRBV7-8, with a weak D call TRBD1 (6 bases). In germline, CDR1 is SGHVS, CDR2 FQNEAQ. The CDR3 loop spans 15 amino acids. Trimming removed 1 base from V and 4 bases from J, with 11 bases in between. The CDR3 loop reads CASSLVQGIYNEQFF. In DNA, the CDR3 is TGTGCCAGCAGCTTAGTTCAGGGGATATACAATGAGCAGTTCTTC.

V usage is TRBV6-4 and J usage is TRBJ1-2; 11 bases agree with TRBD1. Germline V gives CDR1 MRHNA, CDR2 SNTAGT. The V segment lost 4 bases and the J segment 8 bases; nucleotides outside the gene matches: 3. The CDR3 extends over 13 amino acids. This CDR3 reads CASSGDRGRGYTF. CDR3 sequence (DNA): TGTGCCAGCAGTGGGGACAGGGGGAGAGGCTACACCTTC.

This clone occurred once. The chain carries TRBV21-1 and TRBJ2-7; the listed D gene, TRBD2, was not tested against the DNA. TRBV21-1 is a listed pseudogene. This CDR3 contains 16 residues. Here the CDR3 DNA reads TGTGCCAGCAGCGAGGGGGGGCCGACTAGACGGTACGAGCAGTACTTC. Its translation is CASSEGGPTRRYEQYF.

This clone was seen a few times. CDR3 amino acids: CASSHGLIYGYTF. The DNA for the CDR3 is TGTGCCAGTAGTCACGGACTGATCTATGGCTACACCTTC. The chain combines TRBV19 with TRBJ1-2; D ambiguous. Trimming pared 5 bases from V and 4 bases from J, leaving 11 bases between. This CDR3 is 13 amino acids long. Germline assignment: CDR1 LNHDA and CDR2 SQIVND (reference sequence).

This chain connects TRBV29-1 to TRBJ2-7; 8 nucleotides agree with TRBD1. The CDR3 extends over 12 amino acids. Germline loops: CDR1 SQVTM, CDR2 ANQGSEA. Trimming cost V 3 bases and J 6 bases; bases outside gene matches: 4. For the CDR3, the DNA is TGCAGCGTTGACCAGGGGGCAGCCGAGCAGTACTTC. This gives the protein CSVDQGAAEQYF.

This sequence joins TRBV7-9 and TRBJ2-3; D gene unclear. The CDR3 covers 13 residues. The germline gives CDR1 SEHNR, CDR2 FQNEAQ (reference sequence). Trimming cost V 1 base and J 2 bases, with 4 bases left between them. This CDR3 is CASSLGYTDTQYF. The CDR3 DNA is TGTGCCAGCAGCTTAGGCTACACAGATACGCAGTATTTT.

This clone was counted between two and nine times. The rearrangement joins TRBV7-9 to TRBJ2-7; 7 nucleotides line up with TRBD1. Trimming at V came to 1 base and at J to 4 bases, leaving 19 bases not matched to a gene. This CDR3 has 19 amino acids. Germline V gene lookup returns CDR1 SEHNR and CDR2 FQNEAQ (reference sequence). The CDR3 loop is CASSLGDEGIRGYTYEQYF. The CDR3, as DNA: TGTGCCAGCAGCTTAGGGGACGAGGGGATCAGGGGGTATACTTACGAGCAGTACTTC.

The chain employs TRBV6-6 and TRBJ1-2; 8 nucleotides align to TRBD1. Germline V gene data show CDR1 as MNHNY and CDR2 as SVGAGI (reference sequence). V shed 7 bases and J 5 bases; nucleotides not matched to a gene: 9. The CDR3 sequence is 14 residues long. This CDR3 is CASNMDREAYGYTF. CDR3 nucleotides: TGTGCCAGCAATATGGACAGGGAAGCTTATGGCTACACCTTC.

This clone was detected only once. J is TRBJ2-3 and V is TRBV7-2; 11 nucleotides match TRBD2. The CDR3 is 15 amino acids. The J segment lost 8 bases and the V segment lost 5 bases, leaving 9 bases of the junction unmatched. Germline lookup yields CDR1 SGHTA and CDR2 FQGNSA. CDR3 DNA sequence: TGTGCCAGCAGCACCGGGACTAGCGGTCCAGGTACGCAGTATTTT. Its protein product is CASSTGTSGPGTQYF.

This sequence joins TRBV4-2 and TRBJ2-3; D is unclear. The germline V gene encodes CDR1 LGHNA and CDR2 YNFKEQ. Trimming stripped 0 bases from V and 0 bases from J, with 13 bases between. The CDR3 runs to 17 residues. Here the CDR3 reads CASSQDRRATSTDTQYF. CDR3 nucleotides: TGTGCCAGCAGCCAAGATCGTCGAGCGACTAGCACAGATACGCAGTATTTT.